What follows is one T cell receptor beta chain and its context. Its antigen remains unidentified. No base quality information exists; no much larger clone differs at one position. This record comes from a study of blood T cell repertoires in COVID-19 (dated by TCRdb to about 2020). General notes on the study: Samples from collaborators originated in the United States, Italy and Spain and spanned both the acute and convalescent phases of COVID-19. Samples came from the ongoing ImmuneRACE study (first 160 participants) plus 1,254 subjects from 6 global collaborators. The sample metadata nearly always contained a de-identified subject ID, COVID-19 status, age in years and sex. The repertoires were released in a freely available public database intended as a resource for research on the immune response to SARS-CoV-2. Subjects who had been exposed to COVID-19, were actively infected with it, or had recovered from it provided the deeply sampled blood TCRbeta repertoires that made up the dataset. Where available, HLA class I and class II types were taken from metadata supplied by the sample provider and were not determined by assay-based typing. The material from the prospective study consisted of cDNA or gDNA derived from T cells, B-cell-depleted T cells, or PBMCs. The research as a whole found: Clinical and demographic metadata were provided uncurated, with the amount varying by source and participant.

The CDR3 numbers 13 residues from cysteine through phenylalanine. The only DNA kept is the CDR3, 39 bases in frame from the first base. At the junction V is shortened by 9 bases and J by 7 bases; bases outside the gene matches: 7. CDR1 and CDR2 are read off the germline V gene as SGHVS and FQNEAQ. TCRbeta CDR3 regions were amplified from genomic DNA by means of the immunoSEQ Assay, a bias-controlled multiplex PCR. The authors processed their data as follows. The number of nucleated cells in each sample was estimated from the amplification of reference gene primers within the assay. To quantify the absolute abundance of each unique TCRbeta CDR3 rearrangement, sequence reads were collapsed and filtered. For each sample, productive Simpson clonality was calculated as the square root of Simpson's diversity index over productive rearrangements. In its TCRdb copy, this immuneACCESS table keeps in-frame sequences only and misses some clones. Where compared with another copy, unresolved V genes explain less than half of these, and the others have no known cause. That table gives V, J and clone size, and the DNA gave D and trimming. The sample profile shows about 70,000 clones; about 89% of them were found once. Around 5% of the sample comes from the top ten.

Collaborating institutions collected whole blood in K2EDTA tubes following their own protocols. For TCRbeta analysis, collaborator samples were shipped as frozen whole blood, as isolated PBMCs, or as DNA extracted from either sample type. Here the chain combines TRBV7-8 and TRBJ1-2; TRBD1 fits 11 bases in the junction. The receptor was derived from a man aged 45-65 years with active COVID-19. Sequencing was carried out using peripheral blood. CDR3 sequence: CASRTGGDLGYTF. The DNA reads TGTGCCAGTCGGACAGGGGGCGATCTTGGCTACACCTTC.